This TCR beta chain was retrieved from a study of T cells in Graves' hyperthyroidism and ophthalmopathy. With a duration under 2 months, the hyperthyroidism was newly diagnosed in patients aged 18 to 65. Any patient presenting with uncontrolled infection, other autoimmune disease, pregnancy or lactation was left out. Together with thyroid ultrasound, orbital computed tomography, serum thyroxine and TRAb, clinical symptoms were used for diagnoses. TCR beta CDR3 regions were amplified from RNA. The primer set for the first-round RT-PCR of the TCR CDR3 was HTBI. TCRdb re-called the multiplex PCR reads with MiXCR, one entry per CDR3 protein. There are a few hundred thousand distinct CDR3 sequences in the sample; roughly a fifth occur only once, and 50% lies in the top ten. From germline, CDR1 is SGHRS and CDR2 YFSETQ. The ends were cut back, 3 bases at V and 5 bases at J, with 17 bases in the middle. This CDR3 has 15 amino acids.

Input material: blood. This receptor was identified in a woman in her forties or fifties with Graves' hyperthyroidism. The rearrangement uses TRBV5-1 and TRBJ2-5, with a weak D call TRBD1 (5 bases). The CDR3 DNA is TGCGCCAGCAGCTGGATGGGGCAGCCTGGGGAGACCCAGTACTTC. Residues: CASSWMGQPGETQYF. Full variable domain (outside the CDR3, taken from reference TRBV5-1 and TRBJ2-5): KAGVTQTPRYLIKTRGQQVTLSCSPISGHRSVSWYQQTPGQGLQFLFEYFSETQRNKGNFPGRFSGRQFSNSRSEMNVSTLELGDSALYLCASSWMGQPGETQYFGPGTRLLVL.